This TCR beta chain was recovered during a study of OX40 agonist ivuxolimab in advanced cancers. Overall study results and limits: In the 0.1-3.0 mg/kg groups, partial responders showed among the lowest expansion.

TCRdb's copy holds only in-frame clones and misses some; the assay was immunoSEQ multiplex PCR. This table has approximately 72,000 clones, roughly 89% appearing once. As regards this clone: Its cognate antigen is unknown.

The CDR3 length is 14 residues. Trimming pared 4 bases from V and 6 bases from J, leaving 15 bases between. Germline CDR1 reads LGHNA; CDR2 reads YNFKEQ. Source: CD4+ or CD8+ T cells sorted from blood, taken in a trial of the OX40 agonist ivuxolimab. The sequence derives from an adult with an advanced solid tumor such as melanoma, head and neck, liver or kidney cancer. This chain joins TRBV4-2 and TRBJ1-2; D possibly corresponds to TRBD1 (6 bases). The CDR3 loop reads CASSRPGGADGYTF. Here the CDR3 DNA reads TGTGCCAGCAGCCGGCCTGGGGGGGCCGATGGCTACACCTTC.